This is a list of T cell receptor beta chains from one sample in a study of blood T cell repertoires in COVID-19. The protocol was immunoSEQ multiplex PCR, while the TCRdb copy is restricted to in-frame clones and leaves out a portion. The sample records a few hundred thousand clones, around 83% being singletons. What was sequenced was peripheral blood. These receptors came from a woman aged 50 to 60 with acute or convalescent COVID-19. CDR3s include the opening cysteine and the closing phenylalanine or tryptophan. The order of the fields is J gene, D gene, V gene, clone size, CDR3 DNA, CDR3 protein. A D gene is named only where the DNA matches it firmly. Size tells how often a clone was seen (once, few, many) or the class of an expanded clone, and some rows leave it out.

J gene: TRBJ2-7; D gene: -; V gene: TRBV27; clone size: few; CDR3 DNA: TGTGCCAGCAGTTCGCCGTCCGAGCTGAGGAGCGAGCAGTACTTC; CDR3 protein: CASSSPSELRSEQYF
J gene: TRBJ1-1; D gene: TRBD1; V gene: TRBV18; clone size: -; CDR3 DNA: TGTGCCAGCTCAATAACAGGGGAAACTGAAGCTTTCTTT; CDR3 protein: CASSITGETEAFF
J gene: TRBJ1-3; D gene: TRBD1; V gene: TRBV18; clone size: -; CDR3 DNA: TGTGCCAGCTCACCACAAAGGACAGGGACCTCTGGAAACACCATATATTTT; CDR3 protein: CASSPQRTGTSGNTIYF
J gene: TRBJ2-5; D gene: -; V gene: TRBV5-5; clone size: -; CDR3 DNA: TGTGCCAGCAGCTTGCGAAGAGAAGAGACCCAGTACTTC; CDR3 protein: CASSLRREETQYF
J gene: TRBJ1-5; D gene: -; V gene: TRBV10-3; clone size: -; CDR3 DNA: TGTGCCATCAGTGATGGGGGGGGCCTAGGTCAGCCCCAGCATTTT; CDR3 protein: CAISDGGGLGQPQHF
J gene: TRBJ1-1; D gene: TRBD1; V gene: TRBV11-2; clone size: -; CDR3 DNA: TGTGCCAGCAGCTTCCCCTACGACAGGGGGACTGAAGCTTTCTTT; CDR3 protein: CASSFPYDRGTEAFF
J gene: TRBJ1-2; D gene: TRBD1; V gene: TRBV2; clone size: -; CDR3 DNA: TGTGCCAGCTTTTTACAGGGGGCAGTGGGGACTAACTATGGCTACACCTTC; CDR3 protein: CASFLQGAVGTNYGYTF
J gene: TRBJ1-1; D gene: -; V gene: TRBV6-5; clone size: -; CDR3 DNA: TGTGCCAGCAGTTTATCTGGGGGGGCCACTGAAGCTTTCTTT; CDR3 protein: CASSLSGGATEAFF
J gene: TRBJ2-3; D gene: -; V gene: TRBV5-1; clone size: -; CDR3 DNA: TGCGCCAGCAGATACACAGATACGCAGTATTTT; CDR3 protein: CASRYTDTQYF
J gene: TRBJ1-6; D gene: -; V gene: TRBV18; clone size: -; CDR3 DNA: TGTGCCAGCTCAGACAGGACTAATTCACCCCTCCACTTT; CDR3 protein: CASSDRTNSPLHF
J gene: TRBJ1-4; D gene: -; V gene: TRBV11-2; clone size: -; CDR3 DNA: TGTGCCAGCAGCTTAGAACGGAGTAATGAAAAACTGTTTTTT; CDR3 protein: CASSLERSNEKLFF
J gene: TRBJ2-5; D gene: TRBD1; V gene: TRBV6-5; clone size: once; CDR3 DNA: TGTGCCAGCAGTCGGACAGGGAAAGAGACCCAGTACTTC; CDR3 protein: CASSRTGKETQYF
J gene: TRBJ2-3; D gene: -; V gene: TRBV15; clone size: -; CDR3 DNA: TGTGCCACCAGCAGCTATCGCGGAGATACGCAGTATTTT; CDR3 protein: CATSSYRGDTQYF
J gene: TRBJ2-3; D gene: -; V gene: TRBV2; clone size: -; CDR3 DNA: TGTGCCAGCAGTGAACGGGGACACAGCACAGATACGCAGTATTTT; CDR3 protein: CASSERGHSTDTQYF
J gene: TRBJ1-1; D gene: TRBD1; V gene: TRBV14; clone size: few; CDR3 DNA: TGTGCCAGCAGGCGGGACAGGAACACTGAAGCTTTCTTT; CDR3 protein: CASRRDRNTEAFF
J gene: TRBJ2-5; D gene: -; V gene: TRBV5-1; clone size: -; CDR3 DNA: TGCGCCAGCAGCTTCGAGACAGCTGGAGAGACCCAGTACTTC; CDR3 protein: CASSFETAGETQYF
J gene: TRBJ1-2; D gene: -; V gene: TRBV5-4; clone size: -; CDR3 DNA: TGTGCCAGCACCCGCCCGGGAGGGGGAAACTATGGCTACACCTTC; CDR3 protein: CASTRPGGGNYGYTF
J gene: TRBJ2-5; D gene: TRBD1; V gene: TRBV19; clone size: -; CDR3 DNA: TGTGCCAGTAGTTCTTCAACAGGGGTGGGGGAGACCCAGTACTTC; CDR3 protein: CASSSSTGVGETQYF
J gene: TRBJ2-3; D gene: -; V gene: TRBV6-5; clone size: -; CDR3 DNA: TGTGCCAGCAAACCCGGGGTGTCTTCCCCAACGCAGTATTTT; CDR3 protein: CASKPGVSSPTQYF
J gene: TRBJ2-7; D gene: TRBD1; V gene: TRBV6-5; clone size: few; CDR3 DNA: TGTGCCAGCAGCCCGACAGGGACCCCCTACGAGCAGTACTTC; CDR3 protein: CASSPTGTPYEQYF
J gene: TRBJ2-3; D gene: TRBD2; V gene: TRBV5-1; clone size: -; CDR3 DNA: TGCGCCAGCAGCTCCACTAGCGGGGGGGATGATACGCAGTATTTT; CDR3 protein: CASSSTSGGDDTQYF
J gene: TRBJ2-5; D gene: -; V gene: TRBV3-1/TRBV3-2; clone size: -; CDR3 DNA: TGTGCCAGCAGCCATGCCAGGGTCGAGACCCAGTACTTC; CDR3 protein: CASSHARVETQYF
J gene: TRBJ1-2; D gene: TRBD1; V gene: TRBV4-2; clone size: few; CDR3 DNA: TGTGCCAGCAGCCGCCGGGACAGGGTTGGCTATGGCTACACCTTC; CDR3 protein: CASSRRDRVGYGYTF
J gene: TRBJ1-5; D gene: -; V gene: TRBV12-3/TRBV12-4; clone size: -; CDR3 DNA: TGTGCCAGCAGTCGGGCAGGGTCCATTGTCCAGCATTTT; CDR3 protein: CASSRAGSIVQHF
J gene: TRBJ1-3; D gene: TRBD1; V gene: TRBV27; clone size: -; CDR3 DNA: TGTGCCAGCAGTTGGGGACAGGGAGGTTTCGGAAACACCATATATTTT; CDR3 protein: CASSWGQGGFGNTIYF
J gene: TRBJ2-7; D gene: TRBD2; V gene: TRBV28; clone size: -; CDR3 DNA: TGTGCCATCGCTGGGGCGGGAGGGCGGCGCGAGCAGTACTTC; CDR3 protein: CAIAGAGGRREQYF
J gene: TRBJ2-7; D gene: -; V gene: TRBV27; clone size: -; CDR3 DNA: TGTGCCAGCAGTTCAAATGACGGATTCCGGGACGAGCAGTACTTC; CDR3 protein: CASSSNDGFRDEQYF
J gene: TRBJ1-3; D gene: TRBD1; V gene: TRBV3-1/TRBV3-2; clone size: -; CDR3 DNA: TGTGCCAGCAGGTCAGGGGGCTCTGGAAACACCATATATTTT; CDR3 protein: CASRSGGSGNTIYF
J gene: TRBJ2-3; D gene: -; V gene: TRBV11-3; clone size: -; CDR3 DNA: TGTGCCAGCAGCTTAGGTCGGGGCACAGATACGCAGTATTTT; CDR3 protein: CASSLGRGTDTQYF